This T cell receptor (beta chain) was captured by sequencing in a study of post-analysis software for immune sequencing data. Turning to the study itself: Relapsing-remitting, secondary progressive and progressive-relapsing forms made up the multiple sclerosis disease courses.

This clonotype ranks as medium-sized. Its specificity is not known. Findings and limits, study-wide: Five or six TRBV segments appeared more often in patients than in controls, and TRBV5-6, TRBV5-1 and TRBV20-1 were among these.

Unique-molecular-identifier-tagged TCR beta cDNA libraries were used. TCRdb re-analysed the PCR reads in MiXCR, keeping a single row per CDR3 protein. Among 400,000 to 500,000 distinct CDR3 sequences listed, approximately 42% were seen once. Per the germline V gene, CDR1 is DFQATT and CDR2 is SNEGSKA (reference sequence). This CDR3 contains 16 residues. V dropped 6 bases and J dropped 2 bases, with 20 bases sitting between them. Sample: blood. The rearrangement links TRBV20-1 to TRBJ2-1; TRBD1 might be the D (6 bases). The source of this sequence is a girl aged 2 to 10 with multiple sclerosis. The chain's CDR3 is CSAKTGRRTTYNEQFF. CDR3 nucleotide sequence: TGCAGTGCAAAGACAGGACGTCGAACGACCTACAATGAGCAGTTCTTC.